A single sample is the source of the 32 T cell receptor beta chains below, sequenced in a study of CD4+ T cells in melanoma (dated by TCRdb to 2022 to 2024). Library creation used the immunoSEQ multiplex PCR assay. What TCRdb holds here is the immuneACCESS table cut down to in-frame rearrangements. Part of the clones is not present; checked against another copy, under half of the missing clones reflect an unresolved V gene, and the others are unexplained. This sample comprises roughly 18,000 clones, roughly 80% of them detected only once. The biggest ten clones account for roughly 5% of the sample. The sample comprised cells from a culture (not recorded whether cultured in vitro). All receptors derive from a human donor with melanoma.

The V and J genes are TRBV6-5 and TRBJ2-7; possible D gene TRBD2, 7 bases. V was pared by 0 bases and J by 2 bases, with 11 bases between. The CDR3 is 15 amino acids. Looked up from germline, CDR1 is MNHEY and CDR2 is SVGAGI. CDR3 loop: CASSYSYGGPYEQYF. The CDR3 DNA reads TGTGCCAGCAGTTACTCCTACGGGGGGCCCTACGAGCAGTACTTC.

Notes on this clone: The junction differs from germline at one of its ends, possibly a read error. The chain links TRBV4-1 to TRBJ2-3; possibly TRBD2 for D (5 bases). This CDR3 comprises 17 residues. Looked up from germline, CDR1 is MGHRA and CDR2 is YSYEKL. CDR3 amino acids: CASSQESLIPSTDAQYF. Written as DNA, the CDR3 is TGCGCCAGCAGCCAAGAATCGCTGATTCCTAGCACAGATGCGCAGTATTTT.

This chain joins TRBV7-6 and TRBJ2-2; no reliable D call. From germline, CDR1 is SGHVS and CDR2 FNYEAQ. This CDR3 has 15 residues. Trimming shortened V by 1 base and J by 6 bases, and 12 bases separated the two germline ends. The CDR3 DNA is TGTGCCAGCAGCTTAGGTTCCGGCGGTCCCGGGGAGCTGTTTTTT. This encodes CASSLGSGGPGELFF.

CDR3 DNA sequence: TGTGCCAGCAGCCTCCAGATTGGTGGAGGGGAGGCTTTCTTT. It translates to CASSLQIGGGEAFF. The rearrangement joins TRBV4-2 to TRBJ1-1, with D maybe TRBD1 (5 bases). V dropped 4 bases and J dropped 11 bases, with 20 bases sitting between them. The CDR3 spans 14 residues. The V gene's germline CDR1 is LGHNA and CDR2 YNFKEQ.

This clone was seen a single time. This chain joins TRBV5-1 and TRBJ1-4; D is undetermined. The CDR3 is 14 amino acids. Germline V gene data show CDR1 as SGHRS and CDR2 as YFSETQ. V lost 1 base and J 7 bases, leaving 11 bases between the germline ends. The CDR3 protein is CASSLRGTGEKLFF. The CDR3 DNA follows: TGCGCCAGCAGCTTGAGAGGCACGGGTGAAAAACTGTTTTTT.

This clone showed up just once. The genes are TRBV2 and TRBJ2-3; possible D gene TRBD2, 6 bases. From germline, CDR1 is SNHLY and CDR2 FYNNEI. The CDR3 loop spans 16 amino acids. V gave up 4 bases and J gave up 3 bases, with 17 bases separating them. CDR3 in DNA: TGTGCCAGCAGTGGGCGGGGTGGCTGGGGGACAGATACGCAGTATTTT. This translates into CASSGRGGWGTDTQYF.

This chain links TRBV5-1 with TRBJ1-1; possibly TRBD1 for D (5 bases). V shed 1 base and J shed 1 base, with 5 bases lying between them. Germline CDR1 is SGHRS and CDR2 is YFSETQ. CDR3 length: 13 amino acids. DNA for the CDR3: TGCGCCAGCAGCTTGACAGGGAACACTGAAGCTTTCTTT. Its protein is CASSLTGNTEAFF.

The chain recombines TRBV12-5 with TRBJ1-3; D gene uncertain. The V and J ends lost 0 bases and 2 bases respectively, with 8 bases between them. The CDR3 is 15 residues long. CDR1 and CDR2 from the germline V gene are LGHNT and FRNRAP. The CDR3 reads CASGLVQIPGNTIYF. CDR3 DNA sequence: TGTGCTAGTGGTTTGGTACAGATCCCTGGAAACACCATATATTTT.

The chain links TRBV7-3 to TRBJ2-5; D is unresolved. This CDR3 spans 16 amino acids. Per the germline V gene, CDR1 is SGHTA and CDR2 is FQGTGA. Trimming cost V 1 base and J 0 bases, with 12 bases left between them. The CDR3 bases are TGTGCCAGCAGCTTAATGATTGTTAGGGACCAAGAGACCCAGTACTTC. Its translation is CASSLMIVRDQETQYF.

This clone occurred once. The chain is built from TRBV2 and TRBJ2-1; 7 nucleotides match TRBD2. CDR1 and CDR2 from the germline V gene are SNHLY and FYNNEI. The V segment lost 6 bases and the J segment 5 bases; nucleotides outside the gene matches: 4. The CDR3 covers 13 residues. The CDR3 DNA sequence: TGTGCCAGCAGCGTTACTAGCGACAATGAGCAGTTCTTC. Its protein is CASSVTSDNEQFF.

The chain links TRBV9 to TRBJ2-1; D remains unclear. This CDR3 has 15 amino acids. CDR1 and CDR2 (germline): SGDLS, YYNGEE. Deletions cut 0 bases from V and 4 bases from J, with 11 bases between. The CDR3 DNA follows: TGTGCCAGCAGCGTAGCTGGAGACATATACAATGAGCAGTTCTTC. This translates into CASSVAGDIYNEQFF. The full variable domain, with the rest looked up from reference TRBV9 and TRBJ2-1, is DSGVTQTPKHLITATGQRVTLRCSPRSGDLSVYWYQQSLDQGLQFLIQYYNGEERAKGNILERFSAQQFPDLHSELNLSSLELGDSALYFCASSVAGDIYNEQFFGPGTRLTVL.

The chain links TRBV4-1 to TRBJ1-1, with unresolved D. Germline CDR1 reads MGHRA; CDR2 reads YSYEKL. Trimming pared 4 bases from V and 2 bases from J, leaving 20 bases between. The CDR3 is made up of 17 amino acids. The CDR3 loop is CASSREAYTRINTEAFF. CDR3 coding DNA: TGCGCCAGCAGCCGAGAAGCCTACACACGGATAAACACTGAAGCTTTCTTT.

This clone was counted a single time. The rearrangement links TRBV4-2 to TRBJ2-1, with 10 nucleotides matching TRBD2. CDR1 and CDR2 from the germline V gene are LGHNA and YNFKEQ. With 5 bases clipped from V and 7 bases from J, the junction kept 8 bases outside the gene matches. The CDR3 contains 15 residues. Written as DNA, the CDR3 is TGTGCCAGCAGCGGCGGGACTAGCGCCGATAATGAGCAGTTCTTC. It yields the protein CASSGGTSADNEQFF.

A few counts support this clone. The CDR3 DNA sequence: TGTGCCAGCAGTTACTCTGGTCGAGGAAACACCATATATTTT. Its translation: CASSYSGRGNTIYF. This chain uses TRBV6-5 with TRBJ1-3; D gene unclear. There are 14 residues in the CDR3. Per the germline V gene, CDR1 is MNHEY and CDR2 is SVGAGI. The V end lost 0 bases, the J end lost 4 bases, and 7 bases lay between the germline ends.

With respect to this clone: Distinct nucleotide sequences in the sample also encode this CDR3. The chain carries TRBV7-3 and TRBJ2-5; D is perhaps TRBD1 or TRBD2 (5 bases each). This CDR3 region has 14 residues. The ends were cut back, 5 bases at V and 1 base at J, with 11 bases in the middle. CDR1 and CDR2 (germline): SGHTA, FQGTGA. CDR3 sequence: CASSPTGLQETQYF. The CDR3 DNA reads TGTGCCAGCAGCCCTACGGGGCTCCAAGAGACCCAGTACTTC.

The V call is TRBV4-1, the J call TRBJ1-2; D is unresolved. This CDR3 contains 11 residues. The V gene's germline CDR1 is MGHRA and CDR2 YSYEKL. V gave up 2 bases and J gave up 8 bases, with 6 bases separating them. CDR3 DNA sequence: TGCGCCAGCAGCCAATTGGGGGGCTACACCTTC. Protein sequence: CASSQLGGYTF.

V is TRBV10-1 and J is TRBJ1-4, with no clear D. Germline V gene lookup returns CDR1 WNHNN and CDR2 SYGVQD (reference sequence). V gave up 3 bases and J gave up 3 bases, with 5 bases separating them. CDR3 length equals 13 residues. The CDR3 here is CASSDGANEKLFF. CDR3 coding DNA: TGCGCCAGCAGTGACGGAGCTAATGAAAAACTGTTTTTT.

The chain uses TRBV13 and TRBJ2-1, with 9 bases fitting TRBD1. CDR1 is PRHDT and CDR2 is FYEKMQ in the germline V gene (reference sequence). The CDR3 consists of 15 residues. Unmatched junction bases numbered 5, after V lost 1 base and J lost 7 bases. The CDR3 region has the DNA TGTGCCAGCAGCTTAGTACAGGGGGCAGGGAATGAGCAGTTCTTC. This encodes CASSLVQGAGNEQFF.

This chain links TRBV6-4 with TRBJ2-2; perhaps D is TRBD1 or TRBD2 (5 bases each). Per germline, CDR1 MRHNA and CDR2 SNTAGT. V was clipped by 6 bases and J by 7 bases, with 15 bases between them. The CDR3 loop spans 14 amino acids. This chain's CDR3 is CASRGDPAIGELFF. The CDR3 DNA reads TGTGCCAGCAGGGGGGACCCTGCAATCGGGGAGCTGTTTTTT.

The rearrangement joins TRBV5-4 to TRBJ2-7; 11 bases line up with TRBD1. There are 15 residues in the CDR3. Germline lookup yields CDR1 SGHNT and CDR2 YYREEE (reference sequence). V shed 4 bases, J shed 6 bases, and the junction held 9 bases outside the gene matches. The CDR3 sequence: CASSQGQGAQGEQYF. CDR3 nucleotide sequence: TGTGCCAGCAGCCAAGGACAGGGGGCCCAGGGCGAGCAGTACTTC.

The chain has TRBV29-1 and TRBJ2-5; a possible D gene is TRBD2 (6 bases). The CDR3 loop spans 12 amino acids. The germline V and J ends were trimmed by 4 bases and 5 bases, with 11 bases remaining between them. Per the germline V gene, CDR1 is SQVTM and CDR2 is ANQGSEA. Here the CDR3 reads CSVVGGSETQYF. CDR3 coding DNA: TGCAGCGTTGTGGGGGGTAGTGAGACCCAGTACTTC.

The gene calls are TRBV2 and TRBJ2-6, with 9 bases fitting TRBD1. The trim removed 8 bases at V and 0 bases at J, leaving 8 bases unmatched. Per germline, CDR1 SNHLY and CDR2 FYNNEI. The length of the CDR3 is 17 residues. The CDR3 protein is CASDPQGAISGANVLTF. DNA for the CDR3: TGTGCCAGCGACCCACAGGGGGCGATCTCTGGGGCCAACGTCCTGACTTTC.

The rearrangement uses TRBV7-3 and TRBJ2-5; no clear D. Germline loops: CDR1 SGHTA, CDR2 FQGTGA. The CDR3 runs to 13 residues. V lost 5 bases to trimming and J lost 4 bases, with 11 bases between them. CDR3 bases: TGTGCCAGCAGCCCAGACCAAGGAGAGACCCAGTACTTC. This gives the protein CASSPDQGETQYF.

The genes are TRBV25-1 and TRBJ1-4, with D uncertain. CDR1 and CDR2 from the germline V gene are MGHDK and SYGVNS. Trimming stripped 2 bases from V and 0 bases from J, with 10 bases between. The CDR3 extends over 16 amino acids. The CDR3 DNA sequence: TGTGCCAGCAGTGAAGGGTACACGGCAACTAATGAAAAACTGTTTTTT. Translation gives CASSEGYTATNEKLFF. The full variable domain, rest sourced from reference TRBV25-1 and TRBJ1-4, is EADIYQTPRYLVIGTGKKITLECSQTMGHDKMYWYQQDPGMELHLIHYSYGVNSTEKGDLSSESTVSRIRTEHFPLTLESARPSHTSQYLCASSEGYTATNEKLFFGSGTQLSVL.

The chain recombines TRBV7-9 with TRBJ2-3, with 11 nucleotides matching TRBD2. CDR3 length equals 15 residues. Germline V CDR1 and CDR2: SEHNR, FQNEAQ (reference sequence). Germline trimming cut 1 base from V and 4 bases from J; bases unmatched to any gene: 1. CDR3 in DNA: TGTGCCAGCAGCTTAGGACTAGCGGGGTCAGATACGCAGTATTTT. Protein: CASSLGLAGSDTQYF.

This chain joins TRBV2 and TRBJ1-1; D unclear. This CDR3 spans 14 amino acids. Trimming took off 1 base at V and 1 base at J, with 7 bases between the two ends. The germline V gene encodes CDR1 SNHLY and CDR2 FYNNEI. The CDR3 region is CASSEVTPNTEAFF. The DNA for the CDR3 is TGTGCCAGCAGTGAAGTGACACCGAACACTGAAGCTTTCTTT.

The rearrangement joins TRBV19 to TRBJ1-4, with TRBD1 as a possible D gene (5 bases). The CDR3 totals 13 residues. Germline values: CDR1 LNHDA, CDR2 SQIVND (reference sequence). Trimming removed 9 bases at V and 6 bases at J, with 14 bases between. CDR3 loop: CASWPGPDEKLFF. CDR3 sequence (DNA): TGTGCCAGCTGGCCGGGACCGGATGAAAAACTGTTTTTT.

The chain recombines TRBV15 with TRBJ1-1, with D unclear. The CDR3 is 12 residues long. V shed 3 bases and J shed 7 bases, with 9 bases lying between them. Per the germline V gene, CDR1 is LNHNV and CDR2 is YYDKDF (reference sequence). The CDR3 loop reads CATSRAFGEAFF. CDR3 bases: TGTGCCACCAGCAGGGCCTTCGGTGAAGCTTTCTTT.

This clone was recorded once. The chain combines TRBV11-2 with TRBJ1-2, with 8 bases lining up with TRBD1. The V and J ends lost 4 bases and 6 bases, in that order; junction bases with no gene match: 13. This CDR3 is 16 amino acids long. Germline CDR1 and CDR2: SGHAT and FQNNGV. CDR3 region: CASSSGPQTGADGYTF. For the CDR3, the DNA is TGTGCCAGCAGCTCAGGACCCCAGACAGGGGCGGATGGCTACACCTTC.

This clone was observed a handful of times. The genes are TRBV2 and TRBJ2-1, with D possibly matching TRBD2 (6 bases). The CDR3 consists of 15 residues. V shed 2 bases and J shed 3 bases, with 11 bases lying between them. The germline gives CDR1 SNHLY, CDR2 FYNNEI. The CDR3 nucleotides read TGTGCCAGCAGTGAATGGCTAGCGAGCTACAATGAGCAGTTCTTC. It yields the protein CASSEWLASYNEQFF. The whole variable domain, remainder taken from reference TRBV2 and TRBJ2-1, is EPEVTQTPSHQVTQMGQEVILRCVPISNHLYFYWYRQILGQKVEFLVSFYNNEISEKSEIFDDQFSVERPDGSNFTLKIRSTKLEDSAMYFCASSEWLASYNEQFFGPGTRLTVL.

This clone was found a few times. The CDR3 DNA is TGTGCCAGCAGCTCACAGGGTTTGAATTCACCCCTCCACTTT. This gives the protein CASSSQGLNSPLHF. This rearrangement joins TRBV14 to TRBJ1-6; the D gene is possibly TRBD1 (6 bases). The germline V and J ends were trimmed by 5 bases and 7 bases, with 12 bases remaining between them. This CDR3 is 14 amino acids long. The germline V gene encodes CDR1 SGHDN and CDR2 FVKESK. Drawing the rest from reference TRBV14 and TRBJ1-6, the complete variable domain is EAGVTQFPSHSVIEKGQTVTLRCDPISGHDNLYWYRRVMGKEIKFLLHFVKESKQDESGMPNNRFLAERTGGTYSTLKVQPAELEDSGVYFCASSSQGLNSPLHFGNGTRLTVT.

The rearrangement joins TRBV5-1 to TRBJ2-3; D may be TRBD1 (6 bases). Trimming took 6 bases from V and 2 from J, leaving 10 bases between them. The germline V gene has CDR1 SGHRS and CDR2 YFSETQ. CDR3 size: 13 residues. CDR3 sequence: CASNRDSTDTQYF. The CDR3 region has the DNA TGCGCCAGCAACAGGGATTCCACAGATACGCAGTATTTT.